This T cell receptor (beta chain) came from a study of regulatory T cells in long-lasting Graves disease. Overall study: Antithyroid drugs had been given to newly diagnosed Graves' patients for under 3 months. Whole-study findings and limits: The TCR repertoire of persistent Graves' patients was less diverse than that of newly diagnosed ones. Since the sample size was small, accuracy may have been reduced.

Time point defined: newly diagnosed GD, antithyroid drugs for less than 3 months. Extracted PBMC RNA gave rise to the TCR library. An endocrinology unit in Xi'an, China, supplied the patients. A remark on this clonotype: Its antigen is as yet unknown.

In building TCR beta libraries, iRepertoire HTBI primers were used together with Arm-PCR of CDR3 regions. MiXCR was run by TCRdb on the multiplex PCR reads, yielding one entry per CDR3 protein. The sample lists about 400,000 distinct CDR3 sequences; roughly a sixth were seen once. Per the germline V gene, CDR1 is MNHNS and CDR2 is SASEGT. Losses at the gene ends were 5 bases for V and 10 bases for J; bases not matched to a gene: 8. This CDR3 comprises 15 residues. J is TRBJ2-1 and V is TRBV6-1, with 13 bases aligning to TRBD2. The source was peripheral blood mononuclear cells (PBMCs), collected at new diagnosis, from a patient treated with antithyroid drugs. The sequence was collected from a female donor with Graves disease. In DNA form, the CDR3 reads TGTGCCAGCAGTCCTGGGACTAGCGGGGTCATGGAGCAGTTCTTC. Protein sequence: CASSPGTSGVMEQFF.